One sample yielded the 24 T cell receptor beta chains listed below, sequenced in a study of OX40 agonist ivuxolimab in advanced cancers. Profiling relied on immunoSEQ multiplex PCR, and the TCRdb table lists in-frame clones only, not all of them. The table shows 60,000 to 85,000 clones, with about 94% occurring only once. The sequenced sample was CD4+ or CD8+ T cells sorted from blood, obtained in a trial of the OX40 agonist ivuxolimab. These receptors all come from an adult with an advanced solid tumor such as melanoma, head and neck, liver or kidney cancer.

This chain uses TRBV27 with TRBJ2-1, with D unresolved. The germline CDR1 and CDR2 sequences are MNHEY and SMNVEV (reference sequence). The CDR3 sequence is 15 residues long. Trimming removed 3 bases from V and 10 bases from J, with 19 bases in between. As DNA, the CDR3 is TGTGCCAGCAGTTTCAACAGTAAGGCCATGACGGAGCAGTTCTTC. Protein sequence: CASSFNSKAMTEQFF.

This sequence joins TRBV21-1 and TRBJ2-1; TRBD1 reflects the table's D call only, with no check against the DNA. TRBV21-1 has pseudogene status. There are 16 residues in the CDR3. CDR3 coding DNA: TGTGCCAGCAGCAAAGAGAAACAGCAACACTACAATGAGCAGTTCTTC. It encodes CASSKEKQQHYNEQFF.

V usage is TRBV4-1 and J usage is TRBJ2-2; D assignment may be TRBD1 or TRBD2 (5 bases each). The CDR3 sequence is 14 residues long. Trimming pared 6 bases from V and 7 bases from J, leaving 15 bases between. Germline CDR1 reads MGHRA; CDR2 reads YSYEKL. CDR3 bases: TGCGCCAGCAGAATCGGGGCCGGATACGGGGAGCTGTTTTTT. Its translation is CASRIGAGYGELFF.

The chain uses TRBV6-1 and TRBJ1-1; maybe TRBD1 (5 bases). The CDR3 has 13 amino acids. Per germline, CDR1 MNHNS and CDR2 SASEGT. Trimming pared 4 bases from V and 3 bases from J, leaving 9 bases between. The CDR3 region has the DNA TGTGCCAGCAGTGTGAGGGGAGACACTGAAGCTTTCTTT. It encodes CASSVRGDTEAFF.

The V call is TRBV7-2, the J call TRBJ2-3, with 11 bases aligning to TRBD2. Germline CDR1 is SGHTA and CDR2 is FQGNSA. The CDR3 covers 15 residues. V was pared by 5 bases and J by 3 bases, with 4 bases of the junction left unmatched. For the CDR3, the DNA is TGTGCCAGCAGCACACTAGCGGGGGAAACAGATACGCAGTATTTT. Its protein is CASSTLAGETDTQYF.

The chain links TRBV7-9 to TRBJ2-7; perhaps D is TRBD1 or TRBD2 (5 bases each). This CDR3 contains 14 residues. Germline assignment: CDR1 SEHNR and CDR2 FQNEAQ (reference sequence). V dropped 4 bases and J dropped 2 bases, with 12 bases sitting between them. CDR3 DNA sequence: TGTGCCAGCAGCTCTACGAGGGGCGCCTACGAGCAGTACTTC. This gives the protein CASSSTRGAYEQYF. Full variable domain (rest looked up from reference TRBV7-9 and TRBJ2-7): DTGVSQNPRHKITKRGQNVTFRCDPISEHNRLYWYRQTLGQGPEFLTYFQNEAQLEKSRLLSDRFSAERPKGSFSTLEIQRTEQGDSAMYLCASSSTRGAYEQYFGPGTRLTVT.

The chain links TRBV5-6 to TRBJ1-2; the D is unclear. V lost 4 bases and J lost 5, with 12 bases in between. The CDR3 has 13 amino acids. CDR1 is SGHDT and CDR2 is YYEEEE in the germline V gene. CDR3 in DNA: TGTGCCAGCAGCACACTCGAGGATTATGGCTACACCTTC. Translating it yields CASSTLEDYGYTF.

The gene calls are TRBV4-1 and TRBJ1-1; 8 nucleotides align to TRBD1. The germline CDR1 and CDR2 sequences are MGHRA and YSYEKL. The CDR3 loop spans 15 amino acids. V lost 5 bases and J lost 0; bases outside the gene matches: 5. Here the CDR3 reads CASSKTGVMNTEAFF. Here the CDR3 DNA reads TGCGCCAGCAGCAAGACAGGGGTCATGAACACTGAAGCTTTCTTT.

The chain has TRBV29-1 and TRBJ2-2; 12 bases fit TRBD2. The CDR3 is 16 residues long. Trimming took 4 bases from V and 6 from J; bases not matched to a gene: 9. Germline V gene data show CDR1 as SQVTM and CDR2 as ANQGSEA. Here the CDR3 reads CSVVESSGRAPGELFF. The CDR3 DNA sequence: TGCAGCGTTGTCGAGTCTAGCGGGAGGGCCCCCGGGGAGCTGTTTTTT.

CDR3 bases: TGTGCCAGCGGTCAATTAGCGGAGCAGTACTTC. This gives the protein CASGQLAEQYF. The rearrangement joins TRBV6-5 to TRBJ2-7; maybe TRBD2 (5 bases). V gave up 8 bases and J gave up 7 bases, with 12 bases separating them. CDR1 is MNHEY and CDR2 is SVGAGI in the germline V gene. The CDR3 extends over 11 amino acids.

V is TRBV25-1 and J is TRBJ2-3, with a weak D call TRBD2 (5 bases). Looked up from germline, CDR1 is MGHDK and CDR2 is SYGVNS. CDR3 length: 16 residues. V was trimmed by 6 bases and J by 4 bases, leaving 20 bases between them. DNA for the CDR3: TGTGCCAGCAGACTATCCACCGGGAACGGTCCAGATACGCAGTATTTT. Its protein product is CASRLSTGNGPDTQYF.

The CDR3 sequence: CASSLGGGVAEAFF. CDR3 sequence (DNA): TGTGCCAGCAGTTTAGGGGGTGGTGTTGCTGAAGCTTTCTTT. This rearrangement joins TRBV27 to TRBJ1-1; tentatively, D is TRBD1 (5 bases). V was cut by 2 bases and J by 6 bases, with 13 bases left in between. Germline V lookup: CDR1 MNHEY, CDR2 SMNVEV (reference sequence). CDR3 size: 14 residues.

This chain links TRBV7-9 with TRBJ1-1; the match to TRBD1 covers 8 bases. CDR3 length: 16 residues. The ends lost 2 bases at V and 7 bases at J; junction bases unmatched: 12. Per the germline V gene, CDR1 is SEHNR and CDR2 is FQNEAQ (reference sequence). CDR3 protein: CASSLRTGKRRVEAFF. Written as DNA, the CDR3 is TGTGCCAGCAGCTTACGGACAGGGAAAAGGCGGGTTGAAGCTTTCTTT. The variable domain in full, with the rest retrieved from reference TRBV7-9 and TRBJ1-1, is DTGVSQNPRHKITKRGQNVTFRCDPISEHNRLYWYRQTLGQGPEFLTYFQNEAQLEKSRLLSDRFSAERPKGSFSTLEIQRTEQGDSAMYLCASSLRTGKRRVEAFFGQGTRLTVV.

This chain links TRBV4-1 with TRBJ2-3; possibly TRBD2 for D (6 bases). V was shortened by 0 bases and J by 2 bases, with 12 bases between the two germline ends. Per the germline V gene, CDR1 is MGHRA and CDR2 is YSYEKL. The CDR3 totals 16 residues. The CDR3 sequence: CASSQEGTSYTDTQYF. The CDR3 DNA sequence: TGCGCCAGCAGCCAAGAAGGAACTAGCTACACAGATACGCAGTATTTT.

V and J are TRBV28 and TRBJ2-7; D uncertain. The germline gives CDR1 MDHEN, CDR2 SYDVKM. The length of the CDR3 is 17 residues. The V end lost 4 bases, the J end lost 2 bases, and 21 bases lay between the germline ends. CDR3 sequence: CASSSWALLPSPYEQYF. As DNA, the CDR3 is TGTGCCAGCAGTTCCTGGGCCCTCCTTCCCAGTCCCTACGAGCAGTACTTC.

This clone came up a few times. The chain employs TRBV27 and TRBJ1-2; D remains unclear. The V gene's germline CDR1 is MNHEY and CDR2 SMNVEV (reference sequence). CDR3 size: 13 residues. Trimming took off 7 bases at V and 4 bases at J, with 13 bases between the two ends. The CDR3 DNA reads as TGTGCCAGCACCTGGGGTGTGGGCTATGGCTACACCTTC. Amino acids: CASTWGVGYGYTF.

This clone was picked up one time. The rearrangement links TRBV6-1 to TRBJ1-2, with a tentative D call TRBD1 (6 bases). Germline CDR1 reads MNHNS; CDR2 reads SASEGT. The CDR3 contains 14 residues. Trimming removed 1 base at V and 7 bases at J, with 13 bases between. The CDR3 DNA follows: TGTGCCAGCAGTGAAGGGACAGCCCTCTCTGGCTACACCTTC. This gives the protein CASSEGTALSGYTF.

The chain employs TRBV5-6 and TRBJ2-4; D gene unclear. V was trimmed by 0 bases and J by 8 bases, leaving 9 bases between them. Germline V lookup: CDR1 SGHDT, CDR2 YYEEEE. This CDR3 region has 13 residues. The CDR3 spells CASSLGGSHIQYF. CDR3 bases: TGTGCCAGCAGCTTGGGCGGCTCACACATTCAGTACTTC.

The V call is TRBV4-1, the J call TRBJ1-2; D not resolved. There are 16 residues in the CDR3. V lost 4 bases and J lost 6, with 21 bases in between. Per germline, CDR1 MGHRA and CDR2 YSYEKL. CDR3 sequence (DNA): TGCGCCAGCAGCCCCAATGTGGCCCGGGTATTGGATGGCTACACCTTC. Its translation: CASSPNVARVLDGYTF.

This sequence joins TRBV6-5 and TRBJ1-3, with a tentative D call TRBD1 (5 bases). Trimming pared 8 bases from V and 3 bases from J, leaving 17 bases between. This CDR3 is built from 15 residues. Per germline, CDR1 MNHEY and CDR2 SVGAGI. CDR3: CASRLDGGVGNTIYF. The DNA for the CDR3 is TGTGCCAGCCGGCTAGACGGGGGAGTTGGAAACACCATATATTTT.

The genes are TRBV11-1 and TRBJ2-6; D remains unclear. CDR1 and CDR2 (germline): SGHAT, FQDESV (reference sequence). Trimming took off 3 bases at V and 0 bases at J, with 12 bases between the two ends. The CDR3 runs 17 residues. This chain's CDR3 is CASSFRLKSSGANVLTF. CDR3 DNA: TGTGCCAGCAGCTTTAGACTGAAGAGCTCTGGGGCCAACGTCCTGACTTTC.

The rearrangement uses TRBV5-6 and TRBJ1-1; 7 bases agree with TRBD1. The trim removed 1 base at V and 7 bases at J, leaving 4 bases unmatched. CDR3 length equals 13 residues. CDR1 is SGHDT and CDR2 is YYEEEE in the germline V gene. The CDR3: CASSLSPGGEAFF. In nucleotides, the CDR3 is TGTGCCAGCAGCTTGAGTCCAGGGGGTGAAGCTTTCTTT. Drawing the rest from reference TRBV5-6 and TRBJ1-1, the complete variable domain is DAGVTQSPTHLIKTRGQQVTLRCSPKSGHDTVSWYQQALGQGPQFIFQYYEEEERQRGNFPDRFSGHQFPNYSSELNVNALLLGDSALYLCASSLSPGGEAFFGQGTRLTVV.

V and J are TRBV11-2 and TRBJ2-7, with D tentatively TRBD2 (6 bases). Looked up from germline, CDR1 is SGHAT and CDR2 is FQNNGV. This CDR3 spans 17 amino acids. Trimming took 3 bases from V and 2 from J, leaving 20 bases between them. The CDR3 protein is CASSFSLGRDSPYEQYF. For the CDR3, the DNA is TGTGCCAGCAGCTTCTCCCTGGGTAGGGACTCCCCCTACGAGCAGTACTTC.

The V call is TRBV4-1, the J call TRBJ2-5, with D hard to call. CDR1 is MGHRA and CDR2 is YSYEKL in the germline V gene. Trimming removed 4 bases from V and 5 bases from J, with 20 bases in between. The CDR3 is 16 amino acids. The CDR3 spells CASSLKVGRMKETQYF. In DNA, the CDR3 is TGCGCCAGCAGCCTCAAGGTCGGCAGGATGAAGGAGACCCAGTACTTC.